This T cell receptor beta chain was profiled in a study of neurological immune-mediated disorders. Ten or more counts support this clonotype. The CDR3 is made up of 15 amino acids. V was trimmed by 5 bases and J by 8 bases, leaving 18 bases between them. Regarding time point: longitudinal time-point 1 (baseline). The cDNA was produced through 5'RACE with 10-nucleotide random UMIs. TCRdb passed the 5' RACE reads through MiXCR, listing each CDR3 protein once. The sample lists around 71,000 distinct CDR3 sequences, approximately 15% occurring once. V usage is TRBV12-3 or TRBV12-4 and J usage is TRBJ1-4, with a weak D call TRBD1 (5 bases). The sequence derives from a female donor with HTLV-1-associated myelopathy (HAM/TSP). Sequencing was carried out using PBMCs. The CDR3 reads CASSLTRGKGEKLFF. Written as DNA, the CDR3 is TGTGCCAGCAGTCTAACCCGGGGGAAAGGCGAAAAACTGTTTTTT.